The clone carrying this TCR beta chain was detected many times. Deletions cut 0 bases from V and 6 bases from J, with 16 bases between. Germline V gene lookup returns CDR1 DFQATT and CDR2 SNEGSKA (reference sequence). CDR3 length equals 15 residues. Stated time point: before trial treatment. Each donor was administered nivolumab, ipilimumab, aspirin, low-dose cyclophosphamide and low-dose radiotherapy. This entry belongs to a study of low-dose radiotherapy and immunotherapy resistance in tumors. In the study overall: It was every two weeks, one day before radiation and immunotherapy, that intravenous cyclophosphamide 200 mg/m2 was given.

TRAV and TRBV primers primed cDNA for both TCRalpha and TCRbeta. With a V-primer adapter and a constant-region primer, TCRs were amplified for about 20 PCR cycles. TCRdb redid the calling of the reads with MiXCR, one entry per CDR3 protein. In the table there are over 65,000 distinct CDR3 sequences, about a sixth of which are singletons. The rearrangement joins TRBV20-1 to TRBJ2-3, with D perhaps matching TRBD1 (5 bases). The sample in question was PBMCs, obtained before treatment. The TCR originated in a male donor with prostate cancer. The CDR3 nucleotides read TGCAGTGCTAGAGATCCTGCTCCTAGGGGCGATACGCAGTATTTT. As protein: CSARDPAPRGDTQYF.